These 18 T cell receptor beta chains share one sample of origin, sequenced in a study of shared clonotypes between healthy human individuals. Produced via immunoSEQ multiplex PCR; TCRdb's table is partial and in-frame only. The sample lists millions of clones; approximately 94% were seen once. Sequencing was performed on naive CD4+ T cells sorted from blood. Subset specified: CD45RA+ positively selected. Receptors were obtained from a man aged 18-30 years in good health.

This clone was seen more than once but under ten times. CDR3 amino acids: CATTGGNTEAFF. DNA of the CDR3: TGTGCCACGACAGGGGGGAACACTGAAGCTTTCTTT. This sequence joins TRBV6-5 and TRBJ1-1, with 9 bases aligning to TRBD1. This CDR3 contains 12 residues. V was pared by 10 bases and J by 1 base, with 1 base of the junction left unmatched. The V gene's germline CDR1 is MNHEY and CDR2 SVGAGI.

V usage is TRBV13 and J usage is TRBJ1-2; 8 bases are a match to TRBD1. With 0 bases clipped from V and 3 bases from J, the junction kept 6 bases outside the gene matches. There are 16 residues in the CDR3. Germline V CDR1 and CDR2: PRHDT, FYEKMQ (reference sequence). Here the CDR3 reads CASSLGAAGGDYGYTF. In DNA, the CDR3 is TGTGCCAGCAGCTTAGGTGCGGCAGGGGGCGACTATGGCTACACCTTC.

As for this clone: This specimen includes other DNA sequences encoding the same CDR3. J is TRBJ2-1 and V is TRBV10-3; D ambiguous. Germline CDR1 is ENHRY and CDR2 is SYGVKD. V lost 0 bases, J lost 2 bases, and 8 bases lay in between. The CDR3 spans 15 residues. CDR3 nucleotides: TGTGCCATCAGTGAGTCACGGACCACCTACAATGAGCAGTTCTTC. The encoded protein is CAISESRTTYNEQFF.

For this clone: Other DNA sequences from this sample encode an identical CDR3 as well. The rearrangement links TRBV6-5 to TRBJ2-7; 7 bases are shared with TRBD1. The trim removed 0 bases at V and 3 bases at J, leaving 2 bases unmatched. CDR1 is MNHEY, CDR2 SVGAGI, per germline. This CDR3 is 14 amino acids long. CDR3 residues: CASSYSTGNYEQYF. The CDR3 coding sequence is TGTGCCAGCAGTTACTCGACAGGGAACTACGAGCAGTACTTC.

V usage is TRBV30 and J usage is TRBJ1-4; D is unresolved. The CDR3 length is 11 residues. V was shortened by 5 bases and J by 4 bases, with 5 bases between the two germline ends. Looked up from germline, CDR1 is GTSNPN and CDR2 is SVGIG (reference sequence). CDR3 DNA sequence: TGTGCCTGGTCCTTTAATGAAAAACTGTTTTTT. Translated: CAWSFNEKLFF.

V and J are TRBV10-1 and TRBJ1-1, with D hard to call. The V gene's germline CDR1 is WNHNN and CDR2 SYGVQD (reference sequence). Deletions cut 3 bases from V and 5 bases from J, with 16 bases between. This CDR3 has 15 residues. CDR3 residues: CASSEGAGWRTEAFF. Here the CDR3 DNA reads TGCGCCAGCAGTGAAGGAGCAGGTTGGAGAACTGAAGCTTTCTTT.

The gene calls are TRBV19 and TRBJ1-4; 8 nucleotides match TRBD1. The CDR3 extends over 14 amino acids. V gave up 8 bases and J gave up 1 base; unmatched junction bases: 3. The germline V gene has CDR1 LNHDA and CDR2 SQIVND (reference sequence). Here the CDR3 DNA reads TGTGCCAGTCGGGACAGGCGAACTAATGAAAAACTGTTTTTT. This codes for CASRDRRTNEKLFF.

This clone appeared once. In DNA form, the CDR3 reads TGTGCCAGCAGCCGACGATACGAGCAGTACTTC. Translation: CASSRRYEQYF. This chain connects TRBV2 to TRBJ2-7; D gene uncertain. Germline V gene lookup returns CDR1 SNHLY and CDR2 FYNNEI. V dropped 6 bases and J dropped 4 bases, with 7 bases sitting between them. The CDR3 is 11 residues long. Supplemented by reference TRBV2 and TRBJ2-7, the full variable domain reads EPEVTQTPSHQVTQMGQEVILRCVPISNHLYFYWYRQILGQKVEFLVSFYNNEISEKSEIFDDQFSVERPDGSNFTLKIRSTKLEDSAMYFCASSRRYEQYFGPGTRLTVT.

The chain employs TRBV5-4 and TRBJ2-6, with D uncertain. The CDR3 has 17 residues. Germline CDR1 reads SGHNT; CDR2 reads YYREEE (reference sequence). V lost 4 bases, J lost 2 bases, and 16 bases lay in between. CDR3 sequence reads: CASSPGDGPPGANVLTF. The CDR3 nucleotides read TGTGCCAGCAGCCCCGGCGACGGTCCCCCTGGGGCCAACGTCCTGACTTTC. The whole variable domain, remainder taken from reference TRBV5-4 and TRBJ2-6, is ETGVTQSPTHLIKTRGQQVTLRCSSQSGHNTVSWYQQALGQGPQFIFQYYREEENGRGNFPPRFSGLQFPNYSSELNVNALELDDSALYLCASSPGDGPPGANVLTFGAGSRLTVL.

The chain employs TRBV13 and TRBJ2-3, with 8 nucleotides matching TRBD1. The CDR3 loop spans 14 amino acids. The V segment lost 5 bases and the J segment 2 bases; nucleotides outside the gene matches: 3. Looked up from germline, CDR1 is PRHDT and CDR2 is FYEKMQ (reference sequence). CDR3 sequence: CASSRTGNTDTQYF. In DNA form, the CDR3 reads TGTGCCAGCAGCCGGACAGGGAACACAGATACGCAGTATTTT.

The genes are TRBV12-2 and TRBJ2-7. TRBV12-2 is a pseudogene segment. The CDR3 loop spans 13 amino acids. CDR3 amino acids: CASRLTFSYEQYF. CDR3 coding DNA: TGTGCAAGTCGCTTAACCTTTTCCTACGAGCAGTACTTC.

The chain joins TRBV6-1 to TRBJ2-1; D is perhaps TRBD1 (5 bases). CDR3 length equals 15 residues. Germline CDR1 is MNHNS and CDR2 is SASEGT. Trimming took 1 base from V and 10 from J, leaving 17 bases between them. The CDR3 bases are TGTGCCAGCAGTGAAGGGCGTTTAGGGGCGCGCGAGCAGTTCTTC. Protein: CASSEGRLGAREQFF.

The chain carries TRBV11-2 and TRBJ2-7; tentatively, D is TRBD2 (5 bases). The germline CDR1 and CDR2 sequences are SGHAT and FQNNGV. V dropped 8 bases and J dropped 7 bases, with 15 bases sitting between them. This CDR3 spans 12 amino acids. The chain's CDR3 is CASSTGVGEQYF. The CDR3 DNA follows: TGTGCCAGCTCCACCGGGGTGGGGGAGCAGTACTTC.

V gene TRBV18 combines with J gene TRBJ1-5; TRBD1 matches 10 bases. This CDR3 comprises 18 residues. After removal of 3 bases from V and 1 base from J, the junction contained 9 bases not matched to a gene. Germline V gives CDR1 KGHSH, CDR2 LQKENI. The CDR3 spells CASSPVTGGFGSNQPQHF. The CDR3 DNA is TGTGCCAGCTCACCGGTGACAGGGGGCTTCGGGAGCAATCAGCCCCAGCATTTT.

The chain uses TRBV28 and TRBJ1-4; D is perhaps TRBD1 (5 bases). The CDR3 is 15 amino acids. CDR1 is MDHEN and CDR2 is SYDVKM in the germline V gene. Trimming stripped 6 bases from V and 3 bases from J, with 14 bases between. The chain's CDR3 is CASSNGQGANEKLFF. Here the CDR3 DNA reads TGTGCCAGCAGCAATGGTCAGGGCGCTAATGAAAAACTGTTTTTT.

This clone showed up just once. The chain combines TRBV11-3 with TRBJ2-3; D assignment may be TRBD1 or TRBD2 (5 bases each). The germline V gene has CDR1 SGHNT and CDR2 YENEEA. This CDR3 comprises 16 residues. The V and J ends lost 3 bases and 0 bases respectively, with 13 bases between them. CDR3 residues: CASSLGDSTSTDTQYF. The CDR3 DNA is TGTGCCAGCAGCTTGGGAGACAGCACTAGCACAGATACGCAGTATTTT. The full variable domain, rest sourced from reference TRBV11-3 and TRBJ2-3, is EAGVVQSPRYKIIEKKQPVAFWCNPISGHNTLYWYLQNLGQGPELLIRYENEEAVDDSQLPKDRFSAERLKGVDSTLKIQPAELGDSAVYLCASSLGDSTSTDTQYFGPGTRLTVL.

Only one count was recorded for this clone. The J gene is TRBJ2-3, the V gene TRBV20-1; D could derive from TRBD1 or TRBD2 (5 bases each). Trimming took off 6 bases at V and 6 bases at J, with 10 bases between the two ends. Germline CDR1 reads DFQATT; CDR2 reads SNEGSKA (reference sequence). The CDR3 has 11 residues. CDR3 bases: TGCAGTGCAGAGGGGTTGGATACGCAGTATTTT. Translated, it gives CSAEGLDTQYF.

The V call is TRBV14, the J call TRBJ2-1; D not resolved. Germline V gene data show CDR1 as SGHDN and CDR2 as FVKESK. The CDR3 covers 12 residues. V gave up 4 bases and J gave up 10 bases, with 11 bases separating them. This CDR3 is CASSRTSREQFF. The CDR3 coding sequence is TGTGCCAGCAGCCGGACCTCTCGGGAGCAGTTCTTC. Supplemented by reference TRBV14 and TRBJ2-1, the full variable domain reads EAGVTQFPSHSVIEKGQTVTLRCDPISGHDNLYWYRRVMGKEIKFLLHFVKESKQDESGMPNNRFLAERTGGTYSTLKVQPAELEDSGVYFCASSRTSREQFFGPGTRLTVL.